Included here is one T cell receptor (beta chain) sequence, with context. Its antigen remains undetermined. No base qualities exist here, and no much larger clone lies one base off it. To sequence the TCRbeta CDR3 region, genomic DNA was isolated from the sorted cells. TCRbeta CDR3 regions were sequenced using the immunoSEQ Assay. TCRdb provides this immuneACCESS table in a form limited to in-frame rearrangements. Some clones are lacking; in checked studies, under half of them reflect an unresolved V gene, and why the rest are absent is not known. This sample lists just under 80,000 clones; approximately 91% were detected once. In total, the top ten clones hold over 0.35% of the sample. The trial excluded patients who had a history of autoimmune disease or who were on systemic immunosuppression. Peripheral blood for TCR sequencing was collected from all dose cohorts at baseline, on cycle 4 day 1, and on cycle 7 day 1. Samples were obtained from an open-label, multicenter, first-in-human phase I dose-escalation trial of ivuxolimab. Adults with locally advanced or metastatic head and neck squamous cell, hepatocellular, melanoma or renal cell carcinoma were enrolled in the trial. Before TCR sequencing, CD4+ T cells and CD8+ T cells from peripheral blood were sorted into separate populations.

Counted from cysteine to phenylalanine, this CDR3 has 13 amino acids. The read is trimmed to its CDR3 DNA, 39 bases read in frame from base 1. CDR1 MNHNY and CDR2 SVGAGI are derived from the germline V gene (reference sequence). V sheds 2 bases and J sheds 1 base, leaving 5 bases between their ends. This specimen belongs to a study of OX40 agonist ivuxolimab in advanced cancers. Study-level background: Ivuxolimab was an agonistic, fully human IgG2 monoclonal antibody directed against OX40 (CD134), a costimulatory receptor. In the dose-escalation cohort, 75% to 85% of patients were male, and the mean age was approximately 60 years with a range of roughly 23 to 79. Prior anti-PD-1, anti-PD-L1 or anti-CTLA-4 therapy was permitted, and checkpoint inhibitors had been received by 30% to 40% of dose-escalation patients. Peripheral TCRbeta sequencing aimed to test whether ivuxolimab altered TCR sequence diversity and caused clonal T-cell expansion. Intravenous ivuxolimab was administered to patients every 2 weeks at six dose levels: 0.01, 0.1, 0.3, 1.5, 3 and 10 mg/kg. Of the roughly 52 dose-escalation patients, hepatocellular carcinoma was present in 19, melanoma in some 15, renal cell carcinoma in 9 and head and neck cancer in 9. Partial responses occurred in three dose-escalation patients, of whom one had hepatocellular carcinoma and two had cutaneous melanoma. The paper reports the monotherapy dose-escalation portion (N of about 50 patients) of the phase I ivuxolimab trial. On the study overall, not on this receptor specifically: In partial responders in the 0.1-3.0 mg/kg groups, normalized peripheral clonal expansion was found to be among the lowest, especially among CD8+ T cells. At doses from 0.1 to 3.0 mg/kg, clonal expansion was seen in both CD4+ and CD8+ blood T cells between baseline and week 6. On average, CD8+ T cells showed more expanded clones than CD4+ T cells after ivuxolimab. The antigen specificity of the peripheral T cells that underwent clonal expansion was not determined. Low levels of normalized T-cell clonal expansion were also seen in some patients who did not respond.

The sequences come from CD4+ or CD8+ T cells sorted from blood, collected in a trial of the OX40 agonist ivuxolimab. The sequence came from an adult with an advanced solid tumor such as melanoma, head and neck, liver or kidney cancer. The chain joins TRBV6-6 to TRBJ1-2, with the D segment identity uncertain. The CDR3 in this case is CASSYVFNYGYTF. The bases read TGTGCCAGCAGTTACGTGTTTAACTATGGCTACACCTTC.